Described below is a single T cell receptor (beta chain) sequence and its context. Its antigen is unidentified. This specimen belongs to a study of blood T cells in healthy people across ages. Whole-study results and caveats: Roughly linear declines in TCR beta diversity per million T cells occurred with age.

Primed by a sample-barcoded 5' primer and a J-beta primer mix, a second PCR proceeded for 7 to 11 cycles. Per-sample output comprised a minimum of 2.5 million paired-end reads containing CDR3. TCRdb re-called the 5' RACE reads with MiXCR, one entry per CDR3 protein. This table has around 1.1 million distinct CDR3 sequences, 35% to 40% appearing once. The receptor comes from a man aged 18 to 30 in good health. Material: blood.

The CDR3 reads CASSYSPRASSNQPQHF. DNA for the CDR3: TGTGCCAGCAGTTACTCGCCCCGGGCCAGCTCCAATCAGCCCCAGCATTTT. The chain employs TRBV6-6 and TRBJ1-5, with D hard to call. Germline values: CDR1 MNHNY, CDR2 SVGAGI (reference sequence). V lost 0 bases, J lost 3 bases, and 15 bases lay in between. This CDR3 region has 17 residues.